Described below is a single TCR beta chain sequence and its context. The antigen remains undetermined. Use of 60 Vbeta and 13 Jbeta primers characterized the PCR. Sequencing was performed with immunoSEQ multiplex PCR; in TCRdb, only in-frame clones are kept and a portion is missing. The sample has about 130,000 clones, more than 65% seen once. The data belong to a study of cytomegalovirus exposure and HLA in healthy donors. The CDR3 covers 15 residues. Germline V CDR1 and CDR2: ENHRY, SYGVKD. V dropped 0 bases and J dropped 6 bases, with 14 bases sitting between them. General study findings and limits: Roughly even sequencing depth across donors was the assumption behind the presence/absence analyses.

The receptor's source is a woman aged 18-29 years in good health and CMV-seropositive. The rearrangement uses TRBV10-3 and TRBJ1-2, with unresolved D. Sequenced sample: PBMCs. This CDR3 reads CAISESAGKGDGYTF. In DNA form, the CDR3 reads TGTGCCATCAGTGAGTCGGCCGGGAAAGGTGATGGCTACACCTTC.